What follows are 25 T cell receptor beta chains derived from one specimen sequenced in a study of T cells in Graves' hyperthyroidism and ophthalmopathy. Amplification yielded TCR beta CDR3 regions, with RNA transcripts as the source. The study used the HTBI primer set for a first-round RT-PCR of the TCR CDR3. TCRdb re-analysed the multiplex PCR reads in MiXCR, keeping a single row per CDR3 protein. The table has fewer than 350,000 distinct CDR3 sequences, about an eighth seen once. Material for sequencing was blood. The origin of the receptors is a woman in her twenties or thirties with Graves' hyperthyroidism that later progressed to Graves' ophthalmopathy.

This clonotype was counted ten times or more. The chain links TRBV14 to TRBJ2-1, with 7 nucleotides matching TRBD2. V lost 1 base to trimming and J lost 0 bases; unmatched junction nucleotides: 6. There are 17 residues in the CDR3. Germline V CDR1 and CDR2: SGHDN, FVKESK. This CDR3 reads CASSQVGLADSYNEQFF. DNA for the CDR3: TGTGCCAGCAGCCAAGTAGGCCTAGCGGACTCCTACAATGAGCAGTTCTTC.

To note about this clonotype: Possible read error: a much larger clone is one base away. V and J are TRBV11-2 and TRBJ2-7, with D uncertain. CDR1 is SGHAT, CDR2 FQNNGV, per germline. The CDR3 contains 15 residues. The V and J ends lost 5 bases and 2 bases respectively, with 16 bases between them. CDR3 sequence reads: CASSIQPEITYEQYF. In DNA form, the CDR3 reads TGTGCCAGCAGCATACAACCCGAGATCACCTACGAGCAGTACTTC.

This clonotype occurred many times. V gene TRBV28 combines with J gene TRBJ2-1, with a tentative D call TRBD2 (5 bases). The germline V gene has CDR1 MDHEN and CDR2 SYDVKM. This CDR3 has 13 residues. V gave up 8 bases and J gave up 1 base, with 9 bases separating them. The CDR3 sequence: CASVEGSYNEQFF. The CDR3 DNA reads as TGTGCCAGCGTCGAGGGATCCTACAATGAGCAGTTCTTC.

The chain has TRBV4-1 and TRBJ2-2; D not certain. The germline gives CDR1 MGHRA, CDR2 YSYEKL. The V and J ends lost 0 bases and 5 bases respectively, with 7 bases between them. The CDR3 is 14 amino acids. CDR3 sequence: CASSQDSETGELFF. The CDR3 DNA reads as TGCGCCAGCAGCCAAGATTCAGAGACCGGGGAGCTGTTTTTT.

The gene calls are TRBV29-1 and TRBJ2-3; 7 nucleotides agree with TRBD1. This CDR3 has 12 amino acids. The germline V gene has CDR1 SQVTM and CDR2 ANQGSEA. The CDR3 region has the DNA TGCACCTACCAGGGGGGCACAGATACGCAGTATTTT. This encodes CTYQGGTDTQYF.

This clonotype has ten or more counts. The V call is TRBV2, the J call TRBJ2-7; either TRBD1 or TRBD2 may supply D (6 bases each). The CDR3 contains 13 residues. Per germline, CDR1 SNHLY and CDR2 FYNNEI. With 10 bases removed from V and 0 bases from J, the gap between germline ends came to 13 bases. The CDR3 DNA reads TGTGCCACTCGGGGGCTCTTCTCCTACGAGCAGTACTTC. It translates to CATRGLFSYEQYF.

CDR3 bases: TGTGCCAGCAGCATACTAGCGGCAGTCACAGATACGCAGTATTTT. Encoded protein: CASSILAAVTDTQYF. This sequence joins TRBV12-3 or TRBV12-4 and TRBJ2-3; the match to TRBD2 covers 8 bases. This CDR3 comprises 15 residues. J lost 2 bases, V lost 6 bases, and 7 bases had no gene match.

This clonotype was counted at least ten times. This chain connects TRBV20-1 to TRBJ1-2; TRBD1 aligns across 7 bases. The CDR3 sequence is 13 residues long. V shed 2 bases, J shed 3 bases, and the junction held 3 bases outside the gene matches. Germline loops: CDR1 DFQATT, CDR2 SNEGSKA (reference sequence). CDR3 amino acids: CSARPTGDYGYTF. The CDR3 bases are TGCAGTGCTAGACCCACAGGGGACTATGGCTACACCTTC.

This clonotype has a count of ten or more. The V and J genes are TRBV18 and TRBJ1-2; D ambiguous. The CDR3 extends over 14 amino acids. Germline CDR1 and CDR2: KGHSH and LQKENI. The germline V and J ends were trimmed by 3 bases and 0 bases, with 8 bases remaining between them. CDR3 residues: CASSPTAANYGYTF. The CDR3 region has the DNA TGTGCCAGCTCACCCACAGCTGCTAACTATGGCTACACCTTC.

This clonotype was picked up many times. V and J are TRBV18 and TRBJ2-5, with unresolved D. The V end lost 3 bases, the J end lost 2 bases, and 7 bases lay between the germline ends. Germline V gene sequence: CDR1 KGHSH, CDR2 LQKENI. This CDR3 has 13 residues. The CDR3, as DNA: TGTGCCAGCTCACCGACCCCACAAGAGACCCAGTACTTC. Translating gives CASSPTPQETQYF.

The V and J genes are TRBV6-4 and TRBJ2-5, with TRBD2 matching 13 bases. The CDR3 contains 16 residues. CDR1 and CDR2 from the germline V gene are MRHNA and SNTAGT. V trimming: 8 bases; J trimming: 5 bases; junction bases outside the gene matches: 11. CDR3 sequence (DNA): TGTGCCAGCTTAGGTGGACTAGCGGGAGTTCGGGAGACCCAGTACTTC. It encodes CASLGGLAGVRETQYF.

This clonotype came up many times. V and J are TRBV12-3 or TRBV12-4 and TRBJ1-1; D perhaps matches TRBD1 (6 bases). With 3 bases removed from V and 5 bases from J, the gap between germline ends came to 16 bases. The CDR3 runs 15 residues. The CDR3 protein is CASSFMEGVGTEAFF. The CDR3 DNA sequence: TGTGCCAGCAGTTTTATGGAGGGGGTGGGAACTGAAGCTTTCTTT.

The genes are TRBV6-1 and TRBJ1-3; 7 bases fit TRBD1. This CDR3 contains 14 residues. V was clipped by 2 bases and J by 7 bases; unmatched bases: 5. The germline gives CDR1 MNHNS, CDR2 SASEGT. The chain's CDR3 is CASSEMTGRNTIYF. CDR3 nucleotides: TGTGCCAGCAGTGAAATGACAGGGAGGAACACCATATATTTT.

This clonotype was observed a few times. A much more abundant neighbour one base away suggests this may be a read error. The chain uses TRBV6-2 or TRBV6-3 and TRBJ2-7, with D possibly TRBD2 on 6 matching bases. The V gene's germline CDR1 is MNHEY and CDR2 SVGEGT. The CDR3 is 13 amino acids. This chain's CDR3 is CASSSSEGYGQYF. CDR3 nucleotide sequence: TGTGCCAGCAGTTCCTCGGAGGGGTACGGGCAGTACTTC.

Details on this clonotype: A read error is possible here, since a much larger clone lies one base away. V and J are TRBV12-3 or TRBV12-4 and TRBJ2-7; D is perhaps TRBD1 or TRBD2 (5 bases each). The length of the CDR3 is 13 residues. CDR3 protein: CASSALRGYVQYF. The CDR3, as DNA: TGTGCCAGCAGTGCCCTGAGGGGCTACGTGCAGTACTTC.

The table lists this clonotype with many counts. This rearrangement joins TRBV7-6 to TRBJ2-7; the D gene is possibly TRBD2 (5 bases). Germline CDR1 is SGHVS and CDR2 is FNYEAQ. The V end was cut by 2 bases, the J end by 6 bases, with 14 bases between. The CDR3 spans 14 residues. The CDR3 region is CASSLSLVSSEQYF. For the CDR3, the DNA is TGTGCCAGCAGCTTATCACTAGTATCAAGCGAGCAGTACTTC. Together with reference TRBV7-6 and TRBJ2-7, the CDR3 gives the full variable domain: GAGVSQSPRYKVTKRGQDVALRCDPISGHVSLYWYRQALGQGPEFLTYFNYEAQQDKSGLPNDRFSAERPEGSISTLTIQRTEQRDSAMYRCASSLSLVSSEQYFGPGTRLTVT.

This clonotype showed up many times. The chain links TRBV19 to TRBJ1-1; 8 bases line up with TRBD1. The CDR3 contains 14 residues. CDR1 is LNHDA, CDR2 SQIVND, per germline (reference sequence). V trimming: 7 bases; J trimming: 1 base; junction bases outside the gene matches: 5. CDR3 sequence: CASTQGQGNTEAFF. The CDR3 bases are TGTGCCAGTACCCAAGGACAGGGGAACACTGAAGCTTTCTTT.

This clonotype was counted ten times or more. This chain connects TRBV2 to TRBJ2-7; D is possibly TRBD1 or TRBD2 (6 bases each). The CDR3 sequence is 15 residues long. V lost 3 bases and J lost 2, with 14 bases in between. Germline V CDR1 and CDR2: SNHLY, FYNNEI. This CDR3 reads CASSEGAGPPYEQYF. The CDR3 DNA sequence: TGTGCCAGCAGTGAGGGGGCGGGGCCCCCCTACGAGCAGTACTTC. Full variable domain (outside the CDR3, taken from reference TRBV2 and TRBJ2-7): EPEVTQTPSHQVTQMGQEVILRCVPISNHLYFYWYRQILGQKVEFLVSFYNNEISEKSEIFDDQFSVERPDGSNFTLKIRSTKLEDSAMYFCASSEGAGPPYEQYFGPGTRLTVT.

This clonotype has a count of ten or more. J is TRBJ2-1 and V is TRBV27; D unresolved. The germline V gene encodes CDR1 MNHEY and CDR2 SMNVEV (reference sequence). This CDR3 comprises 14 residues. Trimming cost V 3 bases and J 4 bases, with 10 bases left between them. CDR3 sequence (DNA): TGTGCCAGCAGTTTGATGCTAGGTTACAATGAGCAGTTCTTC. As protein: CASSLMLGYNEQFF.

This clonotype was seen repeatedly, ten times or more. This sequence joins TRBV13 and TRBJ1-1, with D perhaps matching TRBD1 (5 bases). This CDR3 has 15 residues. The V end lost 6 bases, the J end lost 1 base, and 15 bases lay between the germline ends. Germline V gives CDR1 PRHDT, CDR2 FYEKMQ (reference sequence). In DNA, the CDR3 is TGTGCCAGCAGTCCCCGGGGGAGGCCGAACACTGAAGCTTTCTTT. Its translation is CASSPRGRPNTEAFF.

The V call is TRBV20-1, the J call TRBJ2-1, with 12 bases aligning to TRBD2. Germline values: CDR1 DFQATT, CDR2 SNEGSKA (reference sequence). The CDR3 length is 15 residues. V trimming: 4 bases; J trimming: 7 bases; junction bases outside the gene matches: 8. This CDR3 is CSAISTSGRSNEQFF. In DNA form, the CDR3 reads TGCAGTGCTATCAGCACTAGCGGGAGGAGTAATGAGCAGTTCTTC.

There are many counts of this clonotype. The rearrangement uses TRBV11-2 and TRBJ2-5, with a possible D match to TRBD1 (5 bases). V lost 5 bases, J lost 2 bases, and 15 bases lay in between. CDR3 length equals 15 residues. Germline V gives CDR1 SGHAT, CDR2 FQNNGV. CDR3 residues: CASSHLSQGQETQYF. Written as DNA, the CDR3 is TGTGCCAGCAGCCACCTCTCTCAGGGTCAAGAGACCCAGTACTTC.

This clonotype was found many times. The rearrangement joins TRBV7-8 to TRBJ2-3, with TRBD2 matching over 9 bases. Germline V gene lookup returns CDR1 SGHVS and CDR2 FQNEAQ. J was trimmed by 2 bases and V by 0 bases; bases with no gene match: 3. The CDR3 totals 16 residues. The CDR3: CASSLAAGGATDTQYF. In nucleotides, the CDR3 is TGTGCCAGCAGCTTAGCGGCGGGAGGGGCCACAGATACGCAGTATTTT.

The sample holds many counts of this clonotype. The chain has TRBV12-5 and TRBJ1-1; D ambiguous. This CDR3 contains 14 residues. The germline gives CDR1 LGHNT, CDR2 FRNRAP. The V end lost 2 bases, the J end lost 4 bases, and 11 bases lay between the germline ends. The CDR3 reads CASGLIPGSTEAFF. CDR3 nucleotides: TGTGCTAGTGGTTTGATCCCAGGCAGCACTGAAGCTTTCTTT.

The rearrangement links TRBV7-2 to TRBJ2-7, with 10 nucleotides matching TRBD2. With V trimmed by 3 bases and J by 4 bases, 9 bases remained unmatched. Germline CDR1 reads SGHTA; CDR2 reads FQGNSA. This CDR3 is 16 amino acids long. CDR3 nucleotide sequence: TGTGCCAGCAGCTTTAGCGGGAGGATATACTCTTACGAGCAGTACTTC. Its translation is CASSFSGRIYSYEQYF.